This passage covers 24 T cell receptor beta chains from one sample sequenced in a study of CD8+CD57+ T cells in acquired aplastic anemia. Profiling that covered TCR beta VDJ and CDR3 relied on genomic DNA as its template. A single record per CDR3 protein comes from TCRdb applying MiXCR to the reads. The table includes about 250,000 distinct CDR3 sequences, around half detected once. The patients chosen for sequencing had shown expansion of CD8+CD57+ cells (detected by flow cytometry). The sample was sorted CD4+, CD8+, or CD8+CD57+ T cells (not recorded which) from PBMCs. The receptor set was obtained from a human donor with aplastic anemia.

Comments on this clonotype: One end of the junction is discordant with germline, which a read error may explain. The chain recombines TRBV7-2 with TRBJ1-1; D is undetermined. The CDR3 runs 13 residues. Germline CDR1 SGHTA, CDR2 FQGNSA. CDR3 protein: CAGSLALYAEVFF. Written as DNA, the CDR3 is TGTGCCGGCAGCTTAGCCTTGTATGCTGAAGTTTTCTTT.

This clonotype was counted ten times or more. This rearrangement joins TRBV7-2 to TRBJ2-1; D remains unclear. The germline gives CDR1 SGHTA, CDR2 FQGNSA. The ends were cut back, 2 bases at V and 2 bases at J, with 7 bases in the middle. The CDR3 extends over 14 amino acids. This CDR3 is CASSLLNTYNEQFF. CDR3 in DNA: TGTGCCAGCAGCTTACTAAATACCTACAATGAGCAGTTCTTC. Drawing the rest from reference TRBV7-2 and TRBJ2-1, the complete variable domain is GAGVSQSPSNKVTEKGKDVELRCDPISGHTALYWYRQSLGQGLEFLIYFQGNSAPDKSGLPSDRFSAERTGGSVSTLTIQRTQQEDSAVYLCASSLLNTYNEQFFGPGTRLTVL.

This clonotype was seen many times. The germline gene is not matched at one end of the junction; a read error may be the cause. The V call is TRBV25-1, the J call TRBJ2-2, with a tentative D call TRBD2 (6 bases). The CDR3 extends over 17 amino acids. Germline V gene sequence: CDR1 MGHDK, CDR2 SYGVNS. DNA of the CDR3: TGTGTCAGCAGACGATCCTGGACCCCGCGGGGTACCGGGGAGCTGTTTTTT. Its translation: CVSRRSWTPRGTGELFF.

The chain combines TRBV20-1 with TRBJ1-6, with D possibly being TRBD1 (6 bases). Trimming removed 6 bases at V and 3 bases at J, with 18 bases between. This CDR3 has 16 residues. Germline lookup yields CDR1 DFQATT and CDR2 SNEGSKA (reference sequence). The CDR3 DNA is TGCAGTGCGCAGTCGGGGGGCGCCTTCTATAATTCACCCCTCCACTTT. Translated: CSAQSGGAFYNSPLHF.

V is TRBV27 and J is TRBJ1-5, with a tentative D call TRBD1 (5 bases). Looked up from germline, CDR1 is MNHEY and CDR2 is SMNVEV (reference sequence). Trimming took off 3 bases at V and 3 bases at J, with 9 bases between the two ends. The CDR3 totals 14 residues. The CDR3 is CASSFQGNNQPQHF. The DNA of the CDR3 is TGTGCCAGCAGTTTCCAGGGAAACAATCAGCCCCAGCATTTT.

This chain links TRBV19 with TRBJ1-2; TRBD1 matches 8 bases. The CDR3 contains 13 residues. Trimming took 7 bases from V and 2 from J; bases not matched to a gene: 3. Germline CDR1 is LNHDA and CDR2 is SQIVND (reference sequence). The DNA of the CDR3 is TGTGCCAGTAATGACAGGGGAAACTATGGCTACACCTTC. Translation: CASNDRGNYGYTF.

This clonotype is a singleton in its sample. The CDR3 DNA reads as TGTGCCTGGAGTTTCGACAGGGGGGACTATGGCTACACCTTC. Its translation is CAWSFDRGDYGYTF. The chain employs TRBV30 and TRBJ1-2; 9 bases are a match to TRBD1. Germline-derived CDR1 and CDR2 are GTSNPN and SVGIG (reference sequence). Losses at the gene ends were 2 bases for V and 3 bases for J; bases not matched to a gene: 4. The CDR3 runs 14 residues.

Of note for this clonotype: A much larger clone is a single base away; this may be a read error. The CDR3 bases are TGTGCCAGCAGCTCAGGGGTGAATGAGCAGTTCTTC. Protein: CASSSGVNEQFF. The chain employs TRBV7-2 and TRBJ2-1, with D possibly TRBD1 on 6 matching bases. The CDR3 consists of 12 residues. CDR1 and CDR2 (germline): SGHTA, FQGNSA. The germline V and J ends were trimmed by 4 bases and 7 bases, with 8 bases remaining between them.

The J gene is TRBJ1-1, the V gene TRBV30; 7 nucleotides match TRBD1. The germline V gene encodes CDR1 GTSNPN and CDR2 SVGIG (reference sequence). This CDR3 region has 15 residues. V was pared by 0 bases and J by 1 base, with 5 bases of the junction left unmatched. The CDR3 is CAWSVLRQGNTEAFF. The CDR3 DNA reads TGTGCCTGGAGTGTACTACGACAGGGGAACACTGAAGCTTTCTTT.

This clonotype has a count of ten or more. The CDR3 carries no conserved terminal phenylalanine or tryptophan, so it likely arises from a read error. The DNA is omitted, as the CDR3 cannot be located on it reliably, and the CDR3 follows TCRdb's listing. Here the CDR3 reads CASSQDGRLLI. This chain connects TRBV3-1 to TRBJ1-2. Germline CDR1 LGHDT, CDR2 YNNKEL (reference sequence). The CDR3 spans 11 amino acids, including both terminal residues.

CDR3 DNA sequence: TGTGCCAGCAGCTCACCGTGGCAGGGGGCTGAAGCTTTCTTT. Its protein is CASSSPWQGAEAFF. This chain uses TRBV7-2 with TRBJ1-1; 7 bases are shared with TRBD1. The germline CDR1 and CDR2 sequences are SGHTA and FQGNSA. Trimming took 4 bases from V and 6 from J; bases not matched to a gene: 8. The CDR3 contains 14 residues.

This clonotype was counted between two and nine times. Given a much more abundant clone one base away, this may be a read error. The chain is built from TRBV5-1 and TRBJ1-6, with unresolved D. This CDR3 has 17 residues. CDR1 and CDR2 (germline): SGHRS, YFSETQ. CDR3 protein: CASSQDHVSSHNSPLHF. The CDR3 region has the DNA TGCGCCAGCAGCCAAGATCACGTTAGCTCCCATAATTCACCCCTCCACTTT.

On this clonotype: A much larger clone is a single base away; this may be a read error. The chain has TRBV11-2 and TRBJ1-1, with D uncertain. The CDR3 consists of 15 residues. Germline V lookup: CDR1 SGHAT, CDR2 FQNNGV. CDR3 nucleotide sequence: TGTGCCAGCGGCTTAGGAAGGGAAACTTACACTGAAGCTTTCTTT. It codes for CASGLGRETYTEAFF.

The genes are TRBV7-9 and TRBJ1-2; D might be TRBD1 (6 bases). V lost 2 bases, J lost 4 bases, and 11 bases lay in between. Germline-derived CDR1 and CDR2 are SEHNR and FQNEAQ (reference sequence). CDR3 length: 14 residues. The CDR3 sequence: CASSLPGDIYGYTF. In DNA form, the CDR3 reads TGTGCCAGCAGCTTACCCGGGGACATCTATGGCTACACCTTC.

This clonotype has ten or more counts. This chain joins TRBV12-3 or TRBV12-4 and TRBJ2-5, with 9 bases matching TRBD1. J lost 5 bases, V lost 6 bases, and 7 bases had no gene match. The CDR3 sequence is 14 residues long. CDR3 region: CASSSGQGRETQYF. The CDR3 bases are TGTGCCAGCAGCTCCGGACAGGGGCGGGAGACCCAGTACTTC.

This clonotype was detected many times. This chain uses TRBV20-1 with TRBJ2-7; D remains unclear. Per the germline V gene, CDR1 is DFQATT and CDR2 is SNEGSKA (reference sequence). This CDR3 region has 13 residues. The V gene lost 4 bases and the J gene lost 3 bases, with 13 bases spanning the gap. CDR3 DNA sequence: TGCAGTGCTACGAACACGGGCTTCTACGAGCAGTACTTC. Amino acids: CSATNTGFYEQYF.

This chain joins TRBV10-3 and TRBJ1-5, with 7 bases matching TRBD1. This CDR3 is 18 amino acids long. J lost 0 bases, V lost 3 bases, and 11 bases had no gene match. Looked up from germline, CDR1 is ENHRY and CDR2 is SYGVKD. Here the CDR3 DNA reads TGTGCCATCAGTGACCGGGACAGCATCCTATATAGCAATCAGCCCCAGCATTTT. Translated, it gives CAISDRDSILYSNQPQHF.

V gene TRBV4-1 combines with J gene TRBJ1-2, with D unclear. Per germline, CDR1 MGHRA and CDR2 YSYEKL. This CDR3 contains 14 residues. V was shortened by 1 base and J by 6 bases, with 12 bases between the two germline ends. The CDR3 region is CASSQAQSSHGYTF. In DNA, the CDR3 is TGCGCCAGCAGCCAAGCTCAGAGCTCTCATGGCTACACCTTC.

The CDR3 DNA follows: TGCGCCAGCAGCTTGGCCATCGAGGGAATGGTTGAAGCTTTCTTT. This codes for CASSLAIEGMVEAFF. J is TRBJ1-1 and V is TRBV5-1; no reliable D call. The CDR3 extends over 15 amino acids. Trimming removed 0 bases from V and 7 bases from J, with 16 bases in between. Germline CDR1 reads SGHRS; CDR2 reads YFSETQ.

This clonotype was counted a single time. This chain connects TRBV25-1 to TRBJ2-7; no reliable D call. This CDR3 has 12 residues. Germline values: CDR1 MGHDK, CDR2 SYGVNS. V was cut by 5 bases and J by 9 bases, with 14 bases left in between. The CDR3 protein is CASSRVPSGQYF. The CDR3 nucleotides are TGTGCCAGCAGTAGGGTACCCTCCGGGCAGTACTTC.

This clonotype was seen only a few times. The chain combines TRBV2 with TRBJ1-2; maybe TRBD1 (6 bases). The CDR3 is 15 amino acids. The ends were cut back, 2 bases at V and 6 bases at J, with 16 bases in the middle. Germline CDR1 and CDR2: SNHLY and FYNNEI. The CDR3 sequence: CASSEQSGGPDGYTF. The CDR3 DNA is TGTGCCAGCAGTGAACAAAGCGGGGGGCCGGATGGCTACACCTTC. Together with reference TRBV2 and TRBJ1-2, the CDR3 gives the full variable domain: EPEVTQTPSHQVTQMGQEVILRCVPISNHLYFYWYRQILGQKVEFLVSFYNNEISEKSEIFDDQFSVERPDGSNFTLKIRSTKLEDSAMYFCASSEQSGGPDGYTFGSGTRLTVV.

This clonotype was detected ten times or more. V and J are TRBV15 and TRBJ2-7; 8 positions agree with TRBD1. Germline V CDR1 and CDR2: LNHNV, YYDKDF (reference sequence). The CDR3 is 16 amino acids. J lost 5 bases, V lost 2 bases, and 11 bases had no gene match. The CDR3, as DNA: TGTGCCACCAGCAGATTACCGACAGGGGTTGACGACGAGCAGTACTTC. Protein product: CATSRLPTGVDDEQYF.

Only a few counts were recorded for this clonotype. A read error may produce the germline difference seen at one junction end. This rearrangement joins TRBV12-3 or TRBV12-4 to TRBJ2-2; TRBD1 is a possible D gene (8 bases). CDR3 size: 14 residues. CDR3 sequence (DNA): TGTGCCAGCAGTTTCCGGACAGGGAGGGATGAGCGGTTTTTT. This sequence encodes CASSFRTGRDERFF.

Turning to this clonotype: This sequence may be a read error, since a much larger clone differs from it by one base. The chain links TRBV7-3 to TRBJ2-5; either TRBD1 or TRBD2 may fit D (5 bases each). The CDR3 extends over 17 amino acids. With 1 base removed from V and 11 bases from J, the gap between germline ends came to 26 bases. Germline V gene lookup returns CDR1 SGHTA and CDR2 FQGTGA. CDR3 sequence reads: CASSLNPAPRGHNEQYF. The CDR3 bases are TGTGCCAGCAGCTTAAACCCAGCTCCGAGGGGCCACAATGAGCAGTACTTC.